The rows below give T cell receptor beta chains drawn from one sample of a study of early T cells in non-severe SARS-CoV-2 infection. TCRdb re-derived calls from the 5' RACE reads in MiXCR, one entry per CDR3 protein. This repertoire shows tens of thousands of distinct CDR3 sequences, 4% to 5.5% found once; its top ten account for 2.5% to 3%. Material: whole blood. Receptor source: an adult who was a healthcare worker with PCR-confirmed SARS-CoV-2 infection or an uninfected control (not recorded which). CDR3s include the opening cysteine and the closing phenylalanine or tryptophan. The order of the fields is J gene, D gene, clone size, V gene, CDR3 protein, CDR3 DNA. A D gene is named only where the DNA matches it firmly. A clone size is listed for some rows: how often the clone was seen (once, few, many), or a class if it is expanded.

j_gene: TRBJ1-5
d_gene: .
abundance: many
v_gene: TRBV19
CDR3aa: CASNQGIWGNQPQHF
CDR3nt: TGTGCCAGTAACCAGGGGATTTGGGGCAATCAGCCCCAGCATTTT

j_gene: TRBJ2-7
d_gene: TRBD1
abundance: few
v_gene: TRBV5-1
CDR3aa: CASSLGGQGYEQYF
CDR3nt: TGCGCCAGCAGCTTGGGGGGACAGGGCTACGAGCAGTACTTC

j_gene: TRBJ2-3
d_gene: .
abundance: many
v_gene: TRBV7-9
CDR3aa: CASSLGSNTQYF
CDR3nt: TGTGCCAGCAGCTTAGGATCAAATACGCAGTATTTT

j_gene: TRBJ2-7
d_gene: TRBD1
abundance: .
v_gene: TRBV6-6
CDR3aa: CASSYSGTGVYEQYF
CDR3nt: TGTGCCAGCAGTTACTCCGGGACAGGGGTCTACGAGCAGTACTTC

j_gene: TRBJ2-1
d_gene: .
abundance: few
v_gene: TRBV20-1
CDR3aa: CSARIVGVAYNEQFF
CDR3nt: TGCAGTGCTAGGATAGTCGGTGTCGCCTACAATGAGCAGTTCTTC

j_gene: TRBJ2-1
d_gene: .
abundance: few
v_gene: TRBV20-1
CDR3aa: CSARATPLNEQFF
CDR3nt: TGCAGTGCTAGAGCCACGCCATTGAATGAGCAGTTCTTC

j_gene: TRBJ1-4
d_gene: .
abundance: .
v_gene: TRBV2
CDR3aa: CASSAITRSSNEKLFF
CDR3nt: TGTGCCAGCAGCGCCATTACCCGGTCCTCTAATGAAAAACTGTTTTTT

j_gene: TRBJ2-4
d_gene: .
abundance: .
v_gene: TRBV2
CDR3aa: CASSERVDTKNIQYF
CDR3nt: TGTGCCAGCAGTGAACGCGTGGATACCAAAAACATTCAGTACTTC

j_gene: TRBJ2-1
d_gene: .
abundance: many
v_gene: TRBV27
CDR3aa: CASSPITGYNEQFF
CDR3nt: TGTGCCAGCAGTCCCATCACAGGTTACAATGAGCAGTTCTTC

j_gene: TRBJ2-7
d_gene: .
abundance: many
v_gene: TRBV20-1
CDR3aa: CSASQGLLAEQYF
CDR3nt: TGCAGTGCTAGTCAGGGCTTGCTGGCCGAGCAGTACTTC

j_gene: TRBJ1-5
d_gene: TRBD1
abundance: many
v_gene: TRBV12-3/TRBV12-4
CDR3aa: CASSSRDSVYSNQPQHF
CDR3nt: TGTGCCAGCAGTTCCCGGGACAGCGTGTATAGCAATCAGCCCCAGCATTTT

j_gene: TRBJ2-3
d_gene: .
abundance: many
v_gene: TRBV11-2
CDR3aa: CASRVWGSRGDTQYF
CDR3nt: TGTGCCAGCAGAGTATGGGGGTCGAGGGGAGATACGCAGTATTTT

j_gene: TRBJ2-7
d_gene: TRBD1
abundance: .
v_gene: TRBV27
CDR3aa: CASSRPGTGSEQYF
CDR3nt: TGTGCCAGCAGTCGTCCCGGGACAGGGTCAGAGCAGTACTTC

j_gene: TRBJ2-2
d_gene: TRBD2
abundance: few
v_gene: TRBV7-2
CDR3aa: CASSPRSREAGELFF
CDR3nt: TGTGCCAGCAGCCCCCGGAGCCGGGAGGCCGGGGAGCTGTTTTTT

j_gene: TRBJ2-7
d_gene: .
abundance: many
v_gene: TRBV14
CDR3aa: CASSQRFRPFEQYF
CDR3nt: TGTGCCAGCAGCCAGAGATTTAGGCCTTTTGAGCAGTACTTC

j_gene: TRBJ2-7
d_gene: .
abundance: few
v_gene: TRBV28
CDR3aa: CASSLGRTYEQYF
CDR3nt: TGTGCCAGCAGTTTGGGGCGGACCTACGAGCAGTACTTC

j_gene: TRBJ1-1
d_gene: .
abundance: few
v_gene: TRBV7-2
CDR3aa: CASSIVQGNTEAFF
CDR3nt: TGTGCCAGCAGCATCGTTCAGGGTAACACTGAAGCTTTCTTT

j_gene: TRBJ2-5
d_gene: TRBD1
abundance: many
v_gene: TRBV11-2
CDR3aa: CASQRGLGETQYF
CDR3nt: TGTGCCAGCCAAAGGGGGCTAGGAGAGACCCAGTACTTC

j_gene: TRBJ2-6
d_gene: TRBD2
abundance: few
v_gene: TRBV14
CDR3aa: CASSSPGGFGANVLTF
CDR3nt: TGTGCCAGCAGCTCCCCGGGGGGGTTCGGGGCCAACGTCCTGACTTTC

j_gene: TRBJ2-2
d_gene: TRBD2
abundance: many
v_gene: TRBV19
CDR3aa: CASSPVGGRLNTGELFF
CDR3nt: TGTGCCAGTAGTCCCGTGGGAGGGCGATTAAACACCGGGGAGCTGTTTTTT

j_gene: TRBJ2-5
d_gene: TRBD2
abundance: many
v_gene: TRBV7-9
CDR3aa: CASSLTGGQETQYF
CDR3nt: TGTGCCAGCAGCTTAACGGGGGGCCAAGAGACCCAGTACTTC

j_gene: TRBJ2-7
d_gene: .
abundance: many
v_gene: TRBV29-1
CDR3aa: CSVGLGGEQYF
CDR3nt: TGCAGCGTTGGCCTAGGTGGCGAGCAGTACTTC

j_gene: TRBJ2-1
d_gene: .
abundance: many
v_gene: TRBV27
CDR3aa: CASRRSFFPYNEQFF
CDR3nt: TGTGCCAGCAGGCGAAGTTTTTTCCCCTACAATGAGCAGTTCTTC

j_gene: TRBJ2-7
d_gene: TRBD2
abundance: many
v_gene: TRBV7-8
CDR3aa: CASSPFRLAGKYEQYF
CDR3nt: TGTGCCAGCAGCCCATTCAGACTAGCGGGGAAATACGAGCAGTACTTC

j_gene: TRBJ2-1
d_gene: .
abundance: many
v_gene: TRBV20-1
CDR3aa: CSASPPDNEQFF
CDR3nt: TGCAGTGCTAGTCCCCCGGACAATGAGCAGTTCTTC

j_gene: TRBJ1-6
d_gene: .
abundance: few
v_gene: TRBV1
CDR3aa: CTSSQEGVGADSPLHF
CDR3nt: TGCACCAGCAGCCAAGAAGGTGTGGGTGCCGATTCACCCCTCCACTTT

j_gene: TRBJ2-1
d_gene: TRBD2
abundance: few
v_gene: TRBV29-1
CDR3aa: CSVEVASGVGGSYNEQFF
CDR3nt: TGCAGCGTTGAAGTTGCTAGCGGGGTCGGAGGCTCCTACAATGAGCAGTTCTTC

j_gene: TRBJ2-1
d_gene: .
abundance: many
v_gene: TRBV12-3/TRBV12-4
CDR3aa: CASSLGGGIRNEQFF
CDR3nt: TGTGCCAGCAGTTTGGGTGGGGGGATCCGCAATGAGCAGTTCTTC

j_gene: TRBJ1-2
d_gene: .
abundance: .
v_gene: TRBV7-8
CDR3aa: CASSLEGEVSGYTF
CDR3nt: TGTGCCAGCAGCTTAGAGGGGGAGGTTTCGGGCTACACCTTC

j_gene: TRBJ2-7
d_gene: .
abundance: many
v_gene: TRBV7-8
CDR3aa: CASSPREGEQYF
CDR3nt: TGTGCCAGCAGCCCAAGGGAAGGCGAGCAGTACTTC

j_gene: TRBJ1-6
d_gene: .
abundance: many
v_gene: TRBV9
CDR3aa: CASSVGEGIGSYNSPLHF
CDR3nt: TGTGCCAGCAGCGTAGGGGAGGGAATCGGCTCCTATAATTCACCCCTCCACTTT

j_gene: TRBJ1-1
d_gene: .
abundance: .
v_gene: TRBV19
CDR3aa: CASSRPGGSSTEAFF
CDR3nt: TGTGCCAGTAGTAGGCCCGGGGGATCGAGCACTGAAGCTTTCTTT

j_gene: TRBJ2-1
d_gene: .
abundance: many
v_gene: TRBV29-1
CDR3aa: CSGTRRVNNEQFF
CDR3nt: TGCAGCGGGACTCGTAGAGTCAACAATGAGCAGTTCTTC